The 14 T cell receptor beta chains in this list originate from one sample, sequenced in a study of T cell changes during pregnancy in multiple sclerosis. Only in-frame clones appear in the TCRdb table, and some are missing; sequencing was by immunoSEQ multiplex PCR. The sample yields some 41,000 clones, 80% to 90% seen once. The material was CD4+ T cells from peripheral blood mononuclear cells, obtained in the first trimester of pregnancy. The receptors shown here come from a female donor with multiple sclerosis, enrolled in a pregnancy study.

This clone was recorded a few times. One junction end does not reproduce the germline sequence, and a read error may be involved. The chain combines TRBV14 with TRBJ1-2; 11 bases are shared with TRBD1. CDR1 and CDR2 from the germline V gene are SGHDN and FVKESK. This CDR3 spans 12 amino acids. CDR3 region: CASSLGQGDEAF. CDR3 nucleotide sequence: TGTGCCAGCAGCCTGGGACAGGGGGACGAAGCCTTC.

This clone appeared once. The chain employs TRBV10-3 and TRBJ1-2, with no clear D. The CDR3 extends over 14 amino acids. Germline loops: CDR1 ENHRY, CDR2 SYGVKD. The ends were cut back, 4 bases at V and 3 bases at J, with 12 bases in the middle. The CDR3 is CAISVSEGDYGYTF. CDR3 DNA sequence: TGTGCCATCAGTGTGTCAGAGGGCGACTATGGCTACACCTTC.

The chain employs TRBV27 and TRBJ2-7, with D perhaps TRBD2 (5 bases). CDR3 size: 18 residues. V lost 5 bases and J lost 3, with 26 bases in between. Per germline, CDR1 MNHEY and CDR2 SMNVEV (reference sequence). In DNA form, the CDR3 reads TGTGCCAGCAGTCCCCTTCTGACTCTGAGGGAGTTTGGCTACGAGCAGTACTTC. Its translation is CASSPLLTLREFGYEQYF.

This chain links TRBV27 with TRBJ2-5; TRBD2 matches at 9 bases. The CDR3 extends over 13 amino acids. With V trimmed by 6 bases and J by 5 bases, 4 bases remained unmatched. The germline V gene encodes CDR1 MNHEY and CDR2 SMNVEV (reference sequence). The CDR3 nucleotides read TGTGCCAGCAGAATTCTAGCGGGGGAGACCCAGTACTTC. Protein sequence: CASRILAGETQYF.

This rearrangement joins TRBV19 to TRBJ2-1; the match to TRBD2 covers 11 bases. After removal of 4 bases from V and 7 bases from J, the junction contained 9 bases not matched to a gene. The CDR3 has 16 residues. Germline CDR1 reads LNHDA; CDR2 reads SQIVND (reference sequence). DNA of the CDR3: TGTGCCAGTAGTAGGACAGTAGCGGGAGGGGGAAATGAGCAGTTCTTC. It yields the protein CASSRTVAGGGNEQFF. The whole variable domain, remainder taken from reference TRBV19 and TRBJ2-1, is DGGITQSPKYLFRKEGQNVTLSCEQNLNHDAMYWYRQDPGQGLRLIYYSQIVNDFQKGDIAEGYSVSREKKESFPLTVTSAQKNPTAFYLCASSRTVAGGGNEQFFGPGTRLTVL.

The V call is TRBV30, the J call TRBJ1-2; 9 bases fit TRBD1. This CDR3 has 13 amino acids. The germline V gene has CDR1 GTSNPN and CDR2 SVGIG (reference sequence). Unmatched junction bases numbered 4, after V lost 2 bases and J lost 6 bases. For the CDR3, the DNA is TGTGCCTGGAGTTTCCGGGACAGGGATGGCTACACCTTC. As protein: CAWSFRDRDGYTF.

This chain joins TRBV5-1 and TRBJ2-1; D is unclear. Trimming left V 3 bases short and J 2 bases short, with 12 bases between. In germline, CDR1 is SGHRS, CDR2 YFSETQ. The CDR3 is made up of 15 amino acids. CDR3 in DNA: TGCGCCAGCAGCTCCCGAGACTCTACCTACAATGAGCAGTTCTTC. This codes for CASSSRDSTYNEQFF.

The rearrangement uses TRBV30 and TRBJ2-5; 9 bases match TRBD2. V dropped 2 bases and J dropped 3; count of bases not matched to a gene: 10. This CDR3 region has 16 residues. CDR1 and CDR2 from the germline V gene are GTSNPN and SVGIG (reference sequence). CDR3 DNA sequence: TGTGCCTGGAGTATTTCCAGGACTAGCGCCGAAGAGACCCAGTACTTC. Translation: CAWSISRTSAEETQYF.

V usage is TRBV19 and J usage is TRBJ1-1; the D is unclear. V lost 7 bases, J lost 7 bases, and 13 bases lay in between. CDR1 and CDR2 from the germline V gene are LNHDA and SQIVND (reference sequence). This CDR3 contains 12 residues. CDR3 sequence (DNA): TGTGCCAGTATAAGGTCGCCGGGTGAAGCTTTCTTT. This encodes CASIRSPGEAFF.

The CDR3 DNA reads as TGTGCTGGGGCCAGGGGCGGGACTAATGAAAAACTGTTTTTT. This translates into CAGARGGTNEKLFF. The rearrangement links TRBV30 to TRBJ1-4; TRBD1 might be the D (6 bases). Germline lookup yields CDR1 GTSNPN and CDR2 SVGIG (reference sequence). This CDR3 comprises 14 residues.

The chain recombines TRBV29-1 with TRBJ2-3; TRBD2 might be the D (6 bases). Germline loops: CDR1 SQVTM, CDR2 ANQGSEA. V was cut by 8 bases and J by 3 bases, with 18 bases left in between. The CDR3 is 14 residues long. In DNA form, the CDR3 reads TGCAGCATGGGACGGGAGTTGGGGACAGATACGCAGTATTTT. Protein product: CSMGRELGTDTQYF.

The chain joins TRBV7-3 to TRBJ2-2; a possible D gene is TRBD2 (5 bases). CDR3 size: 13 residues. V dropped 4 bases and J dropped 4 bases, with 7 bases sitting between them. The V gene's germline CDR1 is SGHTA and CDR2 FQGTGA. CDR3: CASSSGSTGELFF. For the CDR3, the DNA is TGTGCCAGCAGCTCGGGGAGCACCGGGGAGCTGTTTTTT.

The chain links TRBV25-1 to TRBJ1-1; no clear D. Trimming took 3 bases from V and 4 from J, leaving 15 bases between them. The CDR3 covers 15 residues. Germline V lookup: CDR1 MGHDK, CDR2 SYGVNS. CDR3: CASSDSVLSSTEAFF. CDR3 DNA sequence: TGTGCCAGCAGTGACAGTGTCCTCAGTTCCACTGAAGCTTTCTTT.

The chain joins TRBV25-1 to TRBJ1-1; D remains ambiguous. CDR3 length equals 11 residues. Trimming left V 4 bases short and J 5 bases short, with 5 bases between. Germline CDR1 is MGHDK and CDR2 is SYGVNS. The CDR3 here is CASSVRTEAFF. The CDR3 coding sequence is TGTGCCAGCAGTGTTCGGACTGAAGCTTTCTTT.